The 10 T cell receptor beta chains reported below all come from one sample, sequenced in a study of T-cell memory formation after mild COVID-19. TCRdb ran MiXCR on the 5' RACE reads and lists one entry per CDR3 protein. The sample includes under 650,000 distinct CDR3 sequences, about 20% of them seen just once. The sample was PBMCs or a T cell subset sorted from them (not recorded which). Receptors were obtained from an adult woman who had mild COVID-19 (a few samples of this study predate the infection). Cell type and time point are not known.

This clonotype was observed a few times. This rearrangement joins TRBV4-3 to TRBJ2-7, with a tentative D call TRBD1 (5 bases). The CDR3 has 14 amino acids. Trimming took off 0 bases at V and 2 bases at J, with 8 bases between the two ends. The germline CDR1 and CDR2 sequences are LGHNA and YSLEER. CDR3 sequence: CASSQEKGTYEQYF. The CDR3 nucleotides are TGCGCCAGCAGCCAAGAAAAGGGGACCTACGAGCAGTACTTC.

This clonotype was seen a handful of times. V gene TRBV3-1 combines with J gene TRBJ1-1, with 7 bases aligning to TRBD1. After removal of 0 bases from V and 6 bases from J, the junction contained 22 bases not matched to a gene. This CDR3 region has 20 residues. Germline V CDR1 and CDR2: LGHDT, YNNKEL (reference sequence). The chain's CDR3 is CASSQDLWVNRGLSEAEAFF. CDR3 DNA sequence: TGTGCCAGCAGCCAAGATTTATGGGTCAATAGGGGGCTATCGGAGGCTGAAGCTTTCTTT.

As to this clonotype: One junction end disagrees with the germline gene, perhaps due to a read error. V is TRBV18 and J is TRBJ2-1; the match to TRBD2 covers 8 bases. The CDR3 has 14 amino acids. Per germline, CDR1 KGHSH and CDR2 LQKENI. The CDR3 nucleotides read TGTGCCAGCTCACTTAGCGGGACCAACAATGAGAAGTTCTTC. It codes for CASSLSGTNNEKFF.

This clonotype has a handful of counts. CDR3 DNA sequence: TGTGCCTGGAGTGAAGGCCTCCTGCCTAACTATGGCTACACCTTC. It encodes CAWSEGLLPNYGYTF. This rearrangement joins TRBV30 to TRBJ1-2; D gene unclear. Trimming stripped 1 base from V and 0 bases from J, with 12 bases between. Germline V lookup: CDR1 GTSNPN, CDR2 SVGIG (reference sequence). CDR3 length: 15 amino acids.

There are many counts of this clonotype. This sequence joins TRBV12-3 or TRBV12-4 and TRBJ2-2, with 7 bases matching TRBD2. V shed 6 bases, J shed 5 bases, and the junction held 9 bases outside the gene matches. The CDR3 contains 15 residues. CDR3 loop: CASRTTVGRTGELFF. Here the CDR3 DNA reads TGTGCCAGCAGGACGACAGTCGGGAGGACCGGGGAGCTGTTTTTT.

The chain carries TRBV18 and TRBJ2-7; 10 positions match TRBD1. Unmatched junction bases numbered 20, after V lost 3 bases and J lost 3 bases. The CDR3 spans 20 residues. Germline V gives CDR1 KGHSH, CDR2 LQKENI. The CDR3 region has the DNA TGTGCCAGCTCACCTCATGCCCCGAGACAGGGGGCCCAGTTTTACTACGAGCAGTACTTC. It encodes CASSPHAPRQGAQFYYEQYF. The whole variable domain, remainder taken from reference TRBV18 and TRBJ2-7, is NAGVMQNPRHLVRRRGQEARLRCSPMKGHSHVYWYRQLPEEGLKFMVYLQKENIIDESGMPKERFSAEFPKEGPSILRIQQVVRGDSAAYFCASSPHAPRQGAQFYYEQYFGPGTRLTVT.

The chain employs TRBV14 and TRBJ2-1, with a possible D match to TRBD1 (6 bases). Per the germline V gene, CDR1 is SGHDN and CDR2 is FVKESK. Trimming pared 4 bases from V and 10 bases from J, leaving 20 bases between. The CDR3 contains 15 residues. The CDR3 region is CASSRQGPIGIEQFF. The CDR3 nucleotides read TGTGCCAGCAGCCGTCAGGGGCCGATCGGAATAGAGCAGTTCTTC.

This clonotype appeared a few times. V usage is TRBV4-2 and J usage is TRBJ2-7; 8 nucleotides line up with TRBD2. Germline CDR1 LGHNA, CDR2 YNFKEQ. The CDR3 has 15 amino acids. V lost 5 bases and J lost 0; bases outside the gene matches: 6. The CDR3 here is CASSTAGANSYEQYF. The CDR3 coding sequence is TGTGCCAGCAGCACAGCGGGAGCGAACTCCTACGAGCAGTACTTC.

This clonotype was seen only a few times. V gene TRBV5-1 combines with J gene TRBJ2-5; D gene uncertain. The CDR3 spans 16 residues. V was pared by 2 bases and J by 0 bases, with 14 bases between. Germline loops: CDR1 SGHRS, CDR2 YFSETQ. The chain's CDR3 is CASSFGGLLYQETQYF. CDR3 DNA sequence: TGCGCCAGCAGCTTTGGCGGTTTATTGTACCAAGAGACCCAGTACTTC.

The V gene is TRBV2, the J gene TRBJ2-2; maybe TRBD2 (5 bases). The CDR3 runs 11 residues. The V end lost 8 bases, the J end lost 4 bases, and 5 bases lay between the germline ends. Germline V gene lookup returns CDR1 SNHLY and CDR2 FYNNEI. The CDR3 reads CASGSTGELFF. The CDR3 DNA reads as TGTGCCAGCGGGAGCACCGGGGAGCTGTTTTTT.